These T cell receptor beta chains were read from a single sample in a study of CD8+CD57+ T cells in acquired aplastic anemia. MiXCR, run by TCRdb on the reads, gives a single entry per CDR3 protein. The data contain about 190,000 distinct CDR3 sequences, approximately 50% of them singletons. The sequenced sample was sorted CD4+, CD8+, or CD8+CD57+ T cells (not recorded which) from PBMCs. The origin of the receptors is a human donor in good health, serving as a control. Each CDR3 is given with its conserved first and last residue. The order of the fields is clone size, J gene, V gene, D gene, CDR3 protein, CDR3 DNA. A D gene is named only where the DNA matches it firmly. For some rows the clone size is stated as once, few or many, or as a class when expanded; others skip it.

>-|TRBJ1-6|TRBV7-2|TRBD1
CASSLRSGTDNSPLHF
TGTGCCAGCAGCTTAAGGAGCGGGACAGACAATTCACCCCTCCACTTT
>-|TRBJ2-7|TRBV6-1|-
CASSETLALYEQYF
TGTGCCAGCAGTGAAACGTTAGCGCTTTACGAGCAGTACTTC
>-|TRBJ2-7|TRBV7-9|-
CASSLVAGGNEQYF
TGTGCCAGCAGCTTAGTCGCGGGTGGTAACGAGCAGTACTTC
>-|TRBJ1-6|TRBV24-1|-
CATSTRTGVNSPLHF
TGTGCCACCAGCACCCGGACGGGGGTTAATTCACCCCTCCACTTT
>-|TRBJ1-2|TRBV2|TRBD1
CASSLRSLRDSYGYTF
TGTGCCAGCAGTTTGAGGAGCCTACGGGACAGCTATGGCTACACCTTC
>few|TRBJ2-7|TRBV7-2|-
CACSLGHYERYF
TGTGCCTGCAGCTTAGGCCACTACGAGCGGTACTTC
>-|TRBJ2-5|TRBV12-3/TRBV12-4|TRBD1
CASSLRTGKETQYF
TGTGCCAGCAGTTTACGGACAGGGAAAGAGACCCAGTACTTC
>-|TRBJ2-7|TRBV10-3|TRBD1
CAISESGTGGEDEQYF
TGTGCCATCAGTGAGTCGGGGACAGGGGGCGAGGACGAGCAGTACTTC
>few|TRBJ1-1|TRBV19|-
CASSLRDTEAFF
TGTGCCAGTAGTCTCCGGGACACTGAAGCTTTCTTT
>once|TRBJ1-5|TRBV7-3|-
CATSAGGANQPQHF
TGTGCCACCAGTGCTGGGGGGGCAAATCAGCCCCAGCATTTT
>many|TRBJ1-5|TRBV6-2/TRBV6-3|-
CASSLGAKVYGNQPQHF
TGTGCCAGCAGTTTAGGGGCCAAAGTGTACGGCAATCAGCCCCAGCATTTT
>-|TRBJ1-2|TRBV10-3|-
CAISGTEGYGYTF
TGTGCCATCAGTGGGACAGAAGGATATGGCTACACCTTC
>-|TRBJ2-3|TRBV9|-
CASSVDGPGDTQYF
TGTGCCAGCAGCGTAGACGGGCCGGGAGATACGCAGTATTTT
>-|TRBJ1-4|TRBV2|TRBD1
CASSGRQGGDATNEKLFF
TGTGCCAGCAGTGGGAGACAGGGGGGGGATGCAACTAATGAAAAACTGTTTTTT
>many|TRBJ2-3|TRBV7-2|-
CASSSGLYTDTQYF
TGTGCCAGCAGCTCGGGACTTTACACAGATACGCAGTATTTT
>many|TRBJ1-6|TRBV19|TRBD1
CASSRNSGQSSSYNSPLHF
TGTGCCAGTAGCAGAAATTCGGGACAGTCAAGCTCCTATAATTCACCCCTCCACTTT
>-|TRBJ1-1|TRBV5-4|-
CASTRGGDGPEAFF
TGTGCCAGCACCCGTGGTGGGGATGGCCCTGAAGCTTTCTTT
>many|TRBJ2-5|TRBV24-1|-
CATSGPASGTQYF
TGTGCCACCAGTGGTCCGGCGAGCGGGACCCAGTACTTC
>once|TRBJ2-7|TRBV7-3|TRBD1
CASSLRRGRSPYEQYF
TGTGCCAGCAGCTTACGTAGGGGGCGGTCCCCCTACGAGCAGTACTTC
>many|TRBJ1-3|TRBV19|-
CASHPPTAGLRNTIYF
TGTGCCAGTCACCCACCGACGGCAGGGTTGAGAAACACCATATATTTT
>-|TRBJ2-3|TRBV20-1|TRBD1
CSAPDREATDTQYF
TGCAGTGCACCCGACAGGGAAGCCACAGATACGCAGTATTTT
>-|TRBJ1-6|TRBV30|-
CAWRPGNRAPLHF
TGTGCCTGGAGGCCCGGGAATCGAGCACCCCTCCACTTT
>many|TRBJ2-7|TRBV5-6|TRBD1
CASSRQGADEQYF
TGTGCCAGCAGCCGGCAGGGGGCGGACGAGCAGTACTTC
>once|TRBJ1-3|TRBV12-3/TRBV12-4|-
CASSRSTGNTIYF
TGTGCCAGCAGCCGATCAACAGGAAACACCATATATTTT
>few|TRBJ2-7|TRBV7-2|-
CASSPMAGSYEQYF
TGTGCCAGCAGCCCAATGGCAGGTTCCTACGAGCAGTACTTC
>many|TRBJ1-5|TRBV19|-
CASSRGLSNQPQHF
TGTGCCAGTAGTAGGGGGCTTAGCAATCAGCCCCAGCATTTT
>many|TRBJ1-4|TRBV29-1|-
CSVQRTDEKLFF
TGCAGCGTCCAGAGGACGGATGAAAAACTGTTTTTT
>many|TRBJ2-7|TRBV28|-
CASSFKTDQYF
TGTGCCAGCAGTTTTAAAACAGATCAGTACTTC
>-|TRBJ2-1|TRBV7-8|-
CASSVLGGAVSYNEQFF
TGTGCCAGCAGCGTGTTAGGGGGAGCGGTATCCTACAATGAGCAGTTCTTC
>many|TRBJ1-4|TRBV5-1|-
CASSFTGSPNEKLFF
TGCGCCAGCAGCTTCACAGGGAGTCCGAATGAAAAACTGTTTTTT
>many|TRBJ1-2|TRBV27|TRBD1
CASSRDSPYGYTF
TGTGCCAGCAGTCGGGACAGTCCCTATGGCTACACCTTC
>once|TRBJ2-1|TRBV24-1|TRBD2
CATGRPGLAGGRQFF
TGTGCCACCGGAAGACCGGGACTAGCGGGAGGTCGGCAGTTCTTC
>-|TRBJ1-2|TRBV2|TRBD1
CASSESGQGLGYTF
TGTGCCAGCAGCGAAAGCGGACAGGGGCTTGGCTACACCTTC
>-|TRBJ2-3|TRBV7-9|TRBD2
CASSSGGADTQYF
TGTGCCAGCAGCAGCGGGGGGGCAGATACGCAGTATTTT
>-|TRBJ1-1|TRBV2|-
CASSDRSGAFF
TGTGCCAGCAGTGACAGGTCGGGAGCTTTCTTT
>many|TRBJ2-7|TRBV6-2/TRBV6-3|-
CAPRALSVDEQYF
TGTGCCCCGAGGGCTCTCTCGGTGGACGAGCAGTACTTC
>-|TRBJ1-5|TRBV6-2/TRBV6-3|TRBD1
CASSPIRDRVGQPQHF
TGTGCCAGCAGCCCAATCCGGGACAGGGTTGGTCAGCCCCAGCATTTT
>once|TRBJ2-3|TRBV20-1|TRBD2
CSARKSSGITDTQYF
TGCAGTGCTAGGAAGTCTAGCGGGATCACAGATACGCAGTATTTT
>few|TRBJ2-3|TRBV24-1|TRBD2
CATSDGLVADTQYF
TGTGCCACCAGTGATGGACTAGTGGCAGATACGCAGTATTTT
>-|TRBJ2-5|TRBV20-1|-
CSASSSPGETQYF
TGCAGTGCTAGCTCATCGCCGGGAGAGACCCAGTACTTC
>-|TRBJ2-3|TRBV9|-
CASSVRPATDTQYF
TGTGCCAGCAGCGTGAGGCCCGCGACAGATACGCAGTATTTT
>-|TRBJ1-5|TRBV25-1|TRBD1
CATRTGGYQPQHF
TGTGCCACCCGGACAGGGGGGTATCAGCCCCAGCATTTT
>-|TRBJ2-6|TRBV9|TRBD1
CASSVEGAGANVLTF
TGTGCCAGCAGCGTAGAGGGGGCCGGGGCCAACGTCCTGACTTTC
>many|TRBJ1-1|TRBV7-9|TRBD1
CASGRGTGGGGTEAFF
TGTGCCAGCGGCCGAGGGACAGGGGGCGGAGGCACTGAAGCTTTCTTT
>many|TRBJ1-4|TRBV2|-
CASKGQTTNEKLFF
TGTGCCAGCAAGGGACAAACAACTAATGAAAAACTGTTTTTT
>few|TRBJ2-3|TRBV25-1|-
CASSEPRGGATQYF
TGTGCCAGCAGTGAACCCCGAGGAGGGGCTACGCAGTATTTT
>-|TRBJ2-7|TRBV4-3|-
CASSQDQGVYEQYF
TGCGCCAGCAGCCAAGATCAAGGGGTCTACGAGCAGTACTTC
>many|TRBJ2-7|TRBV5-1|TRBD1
CASSVRGPPNLEQYF
TGCGCCAGCAGCGTCAGGGGGCCCCCAAATCTCGAGCAGTACTTC